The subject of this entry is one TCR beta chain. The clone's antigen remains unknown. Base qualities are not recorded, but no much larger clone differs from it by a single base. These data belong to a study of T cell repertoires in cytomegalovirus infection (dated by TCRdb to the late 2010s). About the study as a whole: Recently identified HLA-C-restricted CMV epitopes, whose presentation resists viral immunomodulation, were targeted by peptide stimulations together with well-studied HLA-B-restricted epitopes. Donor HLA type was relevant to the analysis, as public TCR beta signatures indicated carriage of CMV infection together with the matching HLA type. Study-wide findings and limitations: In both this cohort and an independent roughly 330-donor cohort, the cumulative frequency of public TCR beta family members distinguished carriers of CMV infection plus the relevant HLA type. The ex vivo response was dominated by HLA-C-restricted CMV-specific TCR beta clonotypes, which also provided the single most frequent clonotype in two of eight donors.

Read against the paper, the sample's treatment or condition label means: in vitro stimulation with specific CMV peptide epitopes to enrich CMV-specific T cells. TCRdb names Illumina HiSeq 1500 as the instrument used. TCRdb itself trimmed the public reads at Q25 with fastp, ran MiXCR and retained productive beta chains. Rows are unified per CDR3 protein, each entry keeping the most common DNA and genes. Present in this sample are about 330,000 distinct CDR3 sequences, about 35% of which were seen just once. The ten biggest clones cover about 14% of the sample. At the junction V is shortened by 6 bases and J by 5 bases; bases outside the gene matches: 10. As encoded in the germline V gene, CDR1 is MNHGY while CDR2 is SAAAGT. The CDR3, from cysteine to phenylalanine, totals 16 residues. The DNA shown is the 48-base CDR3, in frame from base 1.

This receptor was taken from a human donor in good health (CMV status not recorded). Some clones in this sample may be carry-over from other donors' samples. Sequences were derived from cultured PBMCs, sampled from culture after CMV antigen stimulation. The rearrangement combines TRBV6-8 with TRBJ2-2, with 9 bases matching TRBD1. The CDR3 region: CASRFGGQGGTGELFF. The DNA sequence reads TGTGCCAGCAGATTCGGGGGACAGGGAGGGACCGGGGAGCTGTTTTTT.